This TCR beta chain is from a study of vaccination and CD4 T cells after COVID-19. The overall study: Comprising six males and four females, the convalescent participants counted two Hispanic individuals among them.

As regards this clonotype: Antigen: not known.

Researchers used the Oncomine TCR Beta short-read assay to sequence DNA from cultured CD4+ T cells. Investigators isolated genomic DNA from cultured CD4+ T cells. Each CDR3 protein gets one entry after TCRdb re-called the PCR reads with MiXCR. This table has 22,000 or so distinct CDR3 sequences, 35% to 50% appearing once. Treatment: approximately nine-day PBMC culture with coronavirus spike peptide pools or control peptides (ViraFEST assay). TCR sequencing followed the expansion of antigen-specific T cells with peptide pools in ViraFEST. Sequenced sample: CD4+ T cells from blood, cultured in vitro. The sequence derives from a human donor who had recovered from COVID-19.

CDR3 in amino acids: CASRDGDRGRNGANVLTF. CDR3 nucleotides: TGCGCCAGCAGGGACGGGGACAGGGGACGTAATGGGGCCAACGTCCTGACTTTC. The chain couples TRBV10-2 to TRBJ2-6; 10 bases match TRBD1. CDR3 size: 18 residues. V gave up 6 bases and J gave up 3 bases; unmatched junction bases: 11. Looked up from germline, CDR1 is WSHSY and CDR2 is SAAADI.